One T cell receptor (beta chain) is described in this entry. The antigen it binds to is not known. No base-level quality is on record; no much larger clone is a single base apart. In the germline V gene, CDR1 corresponds to SGHRS and CDR2 to YFSETQ. The CDR3 goes from the cysteine to the phenylalanine over 14 residues. CDR3 DNA is the only sequence kept; it has 42 bases, read in frame from the first base. Trimming at the junction amounts to 5 bases on V and 0 bases on J, and the germline ends lie 10 bases apart. This sample was included in a study of CD8+ T cells in alopecia areata (dated by TCRdb to the late 2010s). Some background on the complete study: The treated patients, all with moderate-to-severe alopecia areata, were enrolled in an open-label pilot trial of oral tofacitinib given at 5 to 10 mg twice daily. For the treated patients, the SALT score, which quantifies what percentage of scalp surface area is affected, served as the measure of disease severity. High-throughput TCRbeta sequencing was used to examine T cell clonal expansion in alopecia areata in both the C3H/HeJ mouse model and human patients. Patients received tofacitinib for 6 to 18 months and were then followed off drug for 6 months to check for delayed response and recurrence. TCRbeta CDR3 regions were amplified by immunoSEQ multiplex PCR using 35 Vbeta forward and 13 Jbeta reverse primers. Patients on tofacitinib were biopsied at baseline and after 4 and 24 weeks of treatment, and several of the patients also had a later scalp biopsy. Clonality in the scalp was compared among normal scalp (n=4), patchy alopecia areata scalp (n=8), and alopecia totalis/universalis scalp (n=8). Human TCRbeta sequencing covered scalp tissue and sorted CD4+ and CD8+ peripheral blood T cells from patchy and totalis/universalis alopecia areata patients and healthy controls. RNA came from the PAXgene miRNA kit for fixed scalp, the miRNeasy kit for PBMCs, and the RNeasy kit for mouse skin. Study-level results and caveats: Compared with normal scalp, lesional scalp had higher clonality and more expanded CD8+ clones, particularly in alopecia totalis/universalis, a pattern that suggests antigenic drive. Shared TCR sequences between patients were less evident than in mice, which may be partly attributable to HLA diversity in the patient population. Many expanded lesional clones were found to persist in scalp and blood during tofacitinib treatment, and relapse after treatment cessation may be partly explained by this persistence. Because the treated cohort was small and included a single nonresponder, larger studies are needed to assess links between baseline CD8+ expansion and response. Scalp TCR repertoire analysis is complicated because resident alphabeta T cells in normal human skin are also sequenced, whereas mouse skin is dominated by gammadelta T cells. With tofacitinib, both scalp clonality and the number of expanded CD8+ clones among the top 100 scalp clones went down significantly.

Library generation was performed with the immunoSEQ multiplex PCR assay. RNA was extracted from all samples and reverse transcribed into cDNA as template for TCR sequencing. SuperScript III was used to make first-strand cDNA, primed with a 2:1 mix of oligo-dT and random hexamers. A synthetic immune receptor repertoire was used to assess amplification bias, and residual bias was removed computationally. Per the original workflow: After raw reads were preprocessed to remove errors, the CDR3 was defined following IMGT conventions as running from the conserved cysteine to phenylalanine. Clonality was calculated as 1 minus Shannon entropy normalized by log2 of the number of productive unique TCRs. Scalp TCRbeta sequences were cross-referenced with sorted blood CD4 and CD8 repertoires so that the CD4 or CD8 identity of scalp clones could be inferred. TCRdb re-hosts the immuneACCESS table, in-frame sequences only. Its copies lack some clones; in the studies checked, an unresolved V gene accounts for under half of them, and the cause for the rest is not known. The V and J calls and the clone size are those of that table, but D and trimming were determined from the DNA. For this sample there are around 160,000 clones; approximately 57% appear just once. Approximately 15% of the sample comes from the top ten.

The label giving this sample's time point can be read as: roughly 24 weeks on oral tofacitinib. The treatment or condition tag for this specimen amounts to: oral pan-JAK inhibitor, 5-10 mg twice daily. Lesional scalp punch biopsies and peripheral blood were obtained from alopecia areata patients. PBMCs were isolated by density centrifugation and stained for CD3, CD4 and CD8, and CD4+ and CD8+ T cells were sorted on a FACSAria. Sequencing used CD4+ T cells sorted from blood, obtained at week 24, from a patient treated with tofacitinib. The receptor's source is a human donor with alopecia areata. The chain is made from TRBV5-1 and TRBJ2-3; matching of 5 bases hints at TRBD1 as the D gene. The DNA sequence is as follows: TGCGCCAGCAGGACAGATTACAGCACAGATACGCAGTATTTT. This gives the protein CASRTDYSTDTQYF. Reference TRBV5-1 and TRBJ2-3 proteins supply the regions before and after the CDR3; the full variable domain is: KAGVTQTPRYLIKTRGQQVTLSCSPISGHRSVSWYQQTPGQGLQFLFEYFSETQRNKGNFPGRFSGRQFSNSRSEMNVSTLELGDSALYLCASRTDYSTDTQYFGPGTRLTVL.